This TCR beta chain derives from a study of blood T cell repertoires in COVID-19. The study drew participants aged roughly 18 to 95 years from about two dozen US areas. Clinical history reported by participants formed the basis on which cohorts were assigned. Original data processing: Amplification from reference gene primers served as the basis for estimated nucleated cell counts. Sequencing used immunoSEQ multiplex PCR; TCRdb keeps in-frame clones, though not all of them. Clone size and the V and J calls come from that table; the DNA yielded D and trimming. The top ten clones hold approximately 0.55% of a sample with around 450,000 clones, roughly 88% of them seen once. Germline values: CDR1 SGHTA, CDR2 FQGNSA. CDR3 length: 16 amino acids. The V segment lost 1 base and the J segment 2 bases; nucleotides outside the gene matches: 2.

The chain carries TRBV7-2 and TRBJ2-7, with 13 bases aligning to TRBD2. The TCR was taken from a man aged 18 to 29 who had recovered from COVID-19. The sequenced material came from PBMCs or T cells enriched from blood (not recorded which). DNA for the CDR3: TGTGCCAGCAGCTTAGGGACTAGCGGGGGAGCCTACGAGCAGTACTTC. Translated, it gives CASSLGTSGGAYEQYF.